These 25 T cell receptor beta chains were all obtained from the same sample, sequenced in a study of control samples from healthy donors and cancer patients. Method: immunoSEQ multiplex PCR; TCRdb's copy keeps in-frame clones and lacks some. The profile covers approximately 120,000 clones, with approximately 90% appearing a single time and roughly 18% taken by the ten largest. The sequencing input was blood. These receptors originate from a woman between 45 and 60 years old in good health.

V and J are TRBV7-2 and TRBJ1-4; 7 bases match TRBD1. The CDR3 sequence is 14 residues long. Germline V CDR1 and CDR2: SGHTA, FQGNSA. V lost 7 bases and J lost 1; bases outside the gene matches: 3. In nucleotides, the CDR3 is TGTGCCAGCACGGACAGGTTAACTAATGAAAAACTGTTTTTT. Encoded protein: CASTDRLTNEKLFF.

The genes are TRBV27 and TRBJ2-1; possibly TRBD2 for D (5 bases). The CDR3 length is 13 residues. Trimming cost V 6 bases and J 6 bases, with 12 bases left between them. Per the germline V gene, CDR1 is MNHEY and CDR2 is SMNVEV (reference sequence). CDR3 nucleotide sequence: TGTGCCAGCAGGGTAACCGGGGTCAATGAGCAGTTCTTC. It specifies CASRVTGVNEQFF.

The J gene is TRBJ2-7, the V gene TRBV10-2; TRBD2 might be the D (5 bases). V dropped 2 bases and J dropped 7 bases, with 12 bases sitting between them. The length of the CDR3 is 13 residues. Per germline, CDR1 WSHSY and CDR2 SAAADI. The CDR3 nucleotides read TGCGCCAGCAGTGAGAGGGAGCCCTGGGAGCAGTACGTC. Residues: CASSEREPWEQYV.

This clone appeared a few times. This chain joins TRBV15 and TRBJ2-2; 7 bases are a match to TRBD2. The CDR3 has 14 residues. The ends lost 3 bases at V and 6 bases at J; junction bases unmatched: 4. The germline CDR1 and CDR2 sequences are LNHNV and YYDKDF (reference sequence). The CDR3 spells CATSSAAGAGELFF. The CDR3 DNA reads as TGTGCCACCAGCAGCGCGGCGGGGGCCGGGGAGCTGTTTTTT. Combining the CDR3 with reference TRBV15 and TRBJ2-2 gives the whole variable domain DAMVIQNPRYQVTQFGKPVTLSCSQTLNHNVMYWYQQKSSQAPKLLFHYYDKDFNNEADTPDNFQSRRPNTSFCFLDIRSPGLGDTAMYLCATSSAAGAGELFFGEGSRLTVL.

The V call is TRBV2, the J call TRBJ2-3; 7 nucleotides align to TRBD1. V gave up 6 bases and J gave up 0 bases; unmatched junction bases: 3. The CDR3 consists of 14 residues. Germline V CDR1 and CDR2: SNHLY, FYNNEI. The CDR3, as DNA: TGTGCCAGCAGCCGGACAGGTAGCACAGATACGCAGTATTTT. Protein product: CASSRTGSTDTQYF.

The chain employs TRBV6-2 or TRBV6-3 and TRBJ1-2; D remains unclear. CDR1 is MNHEY and CDR2 is SVGEGT in the germline V gene. The CDR3 contains 12 residues. The V gene lost 5 bases and the J gene lost 8 bases, with 12 bases spanning the gap. CDR3 residues: CASSGPGRGYTF. The CDR3 DNA is TGTGCCAGCAGTGGTCCGGGAAGAGGCTACACCTTC.

The chain joins TRBV11-2 to TRBJ2-5; D gene ambiguous. The CDR3 extends over 11 amino acids. Trimming stripped 3 bases from V and 2 bases from J, with 1 base between. Germline CDR1 and CDR2: SGHAT and FQNNGV. CDR3 in amino acids: CASSFQETQYF. DNA for the CDR3: TGTGCCAGCAGCTTTCAAGAGACCCAGTACTTC.

This clone was counted once. The chain recombines TRBV24-1 with TRBJ2-1; D uncertain. Germline V gene lookup returns CDR1 KGHDR and CDR2 SFDVKD. The CDR3 has 12 residues. Trimming left V 3 bases short and J 11 bases short, with 10 bases between. CDR3 nucleotide sequence: TGTGCCACCAGTGATCCCCTTGAAAAGCAGTTCTTC. Its translation: CATSDPLEKQFF.

This chain uses TRBV2 with TRBJ2-2; 9 positions match TRBD2. The CDR3 sequence is 16 residues long. Germline CDR1 and CDR2: SNHLY and FYNNEI. The V and J ends lost 2 bases and 7 bases, in that order; junction bases with no gene match: 8. CDR3 in amino acids: CASSESGTSIGGELFF. CDR3 DNA sequence: TGTGCCAGCAGTGAATCCGGGACTAGCATTGGCGGGGAGCTGTTTTTT.

The genes are TRBV7-3 and TRBJ2-4; D not resolved. The germline V gene has CDR1 SGHTA and CDR2 FQGTGA. Trimming removed 8 bases from V and 4 bases from J, with 15 bases in between. The CDR3 extends over 14 amino acids. The CDR3 sequence: CASGYPGHKNIQYF. CDR3 nucleotide sequence: TGTGCCAGCGGGTACCCCGGCCATAAAAACATTCAGTACTTC.

The CDR3 protein is CASSPPGQQPYGYTF. For the CDR3, the DNA is TGTGCCAGCTCACCACCGGGACAGCAGCCCTATGGCTACACCTTC. This chain links TRBV18 with TRBJ1-2, with 7 bases aligning to TRBD1. With 0 bases clipped from V and 4 bases from J, the junction kept 5 bases outside the gene matches. The CDR3 sequence is 15 residues long. CDR1 and CDR2 from the germline V gene are KGHSH and LQKENI. Combining the CDR3 with reference TRBV18 and TRBJ1-2 gives the whole variable domain NAGVMQNPRHLVRRRGQEARLRCSPMKGHSHVYWYRQLPEEGLKFMVYLQKENIIDESGMPKERFSAEFPKEGPSILRIQQVVRGDSAAYFCASSPPGQQPYGYTFGSGTRLTVV.

V gene TRBV5-8 combines with J gene TRBJ2-1; the match to TRBD2 covers 8 bases. The CDR3 length is 13 residues. From germline, CDR1 is SGHTS and CDR2 YDEGEE. V was clipped by 4 bases and J by 10 bases; unmatched bases: 7. CDR3: CASSGGLGREQFF. In nucleotides, the CDR3 is TGTGCCAGCAGCGGGGGACTAGGGCGGGAGCAGTTCTTC. The variable domain in full, completed from reference TRBV5-8 and TRBJ2-1, reads EAGVTQSPTHLIKTRGQQATLRCSPISGHTSVYWYQQALGLGLQFLLWYDEGEERNRGNFPPRFSGRQFPNYSSELNVNALELEDSALYLCASSGGLGREQFFGPGTRLTVL.

The rearrangement uses TRBV28 and TRBJ1-5, with 7 bases aligning to TRBD1. This CDR3 has 14 residues. Germline V CDR1 and CDR2: MDHEN, SYDVKM. V was clipped by 7 bases and J by 7 bases; unmatched bases: 10. The chain's CDR3 is CASTPGQASQPQHF. CDR3 DNA sequence: TGTGCCAGCACCCCAGGACAGGCGAGCCAGCCCCAGCATTTT.

J is TRBJ2-7 and V is TRBV5-4, with 7 bases aligning to TRBD2. Germline CDR1 SGHNT, CDR2 YYREEE (reference sequence). The CDR3 sequence is 15 residues long. Trimming removed 3 bases from V and 0 bases from J; junction bases left unmatched: 6. The CDR3 DNA reads TGTGCCAGCAGCTCGAGCGGGGCTAGCTCCTACGAGCAGTACTTC. Translated: CASSSSGASSYEQYF.

This clone has only one observation. This rearrangement joins TRBV4-1 to TRBJ2-5; D is perhaps TRBD1 or TRBD2 (5 bases each). V was trimmed by 3 bases and J by 3 bases, leaving 14 bases between them. CDR3 size: 15 residues. Germline V gene data show CDR1 as MGHRA and CDR2 as YSYEKL. The CDR3 bases are TGCGCCAGCAGCCAGGGGATCCAGGGAGAAGAGACCCAGTACTTC. Amino acid sequence: CASSQGIQGEETQYF.

This clone is a singleton in its sample. V gene TRBV19 combines with J gene TRBJ1-1; the D is unclear. V dropped 5 bases and J dropped 2 bases, with 9 bases sitting between them. Per germline, CDR1 LNHDA and CDR2 SQIVND (reference sequence). CDR3 length equals 13 residues. The CDR3: CASSYRVNTEAFF. Written as DNA, the CDR3 is TGTGCCAGTAGTTATAGGGTAAACACTGAAGCTTTCTTT.

This chain connects TRBV9 to TRBJ1-2; D gene uncertain. V lost 4 bases and J 9 bases, leaving 13 bases between the germline ends. In germline, CDR1 is SGDLS, CDR2 YYNGEE. The CDR3 runs to 12 residues. CDR3 nucleotides: TGTGCCAGCAGCCCTTCCGGTTTGAGCTACACCTTC. Its protein product is CASSPSGLSYTF.

This clone was seen just once. The rearrangement links TRBV2 to TRBJ1-1, with 8 bases fitting TRBD1. This CDR3 has 16 residues. The germline V gene has CDR1 SNHLY and CDR2 FYNNEI. Trimming took 4 bases from V and 4 from J; bases not matched to a gene: 11. CDR3 in DNA: TGTGCCAGCAGTGGACTCCAGGGGGCGCGTAGCACTGAAGCTTTCTTT. Protein: CASSGLQGARSTEAFF.

The V and J genes are TRBV7-9 and TRBJ2-3; D is ambiguous. Germline CDR1 is SEHNR and CDR2 is FQNEAQ (reference sequence). The CDR3 contains 13 residues. Trimming removed 2 bases at V and 2 bases at J, with 5 bases between. CDR3 in DNA: TGTGCCAGCAGCTTACCCTCCACAGATACGCAGTATTTT. It translates to CASSLPSTDTQYF.

The sample holds one count of this clone. The rearrangement uses TRBV9 and TRBJ1-3; D is possibly TRBD1 (5 bases). Germline-derived CDR1 and CDR2 are SGDLS and YYNGEE. The V end lost 4 bases, the J end lost 1 base, and 15 bases lay between the germline ends. CDR3 size: 16 residues. In nucleotides, the CDR3 is TGTGCCAGCAGCTTCGACAGCCCTTTTTCTGGAAACACCATATATTTT. Its translation: CASSFDSPFSGNTIYF. The full variable domain, completed using reference TRBV9 and TRBJ1-3, is DSGVTQTPKHLITATGQRVTLRCSPRSGDLSVYWYQQSLDQGLQFLIQYYNGEERAKGNILERFSAQQFPDLHSELNLSSLELGDSALYFCASSFDSPFSGNTIYFGEGSWLTVV.

The CDR3 here is CAWSRGGYTF. In nucleotides, the CDR3 is TGTGCCTGGAGTCGGGGTGGCTACACCTTC. V usage is TRBV30 and J usage is TRBJ1-2; D gene uncertain. The CDR3 has 10 amino acids. V was trimmed by 2 bases and J by 7 bases, leaving 5 bases between them. Germline loops: CDR1 GTSNPN, CDR2 SVGIG (reference sequence).

The chain recombines TRBV27 with TRBJ2-7; weak D call: TRBD1 (5 bases). CDR3 length: 16 residues. Trimming took off 4 bases at V and 3 bases at J, with 19 bases between the two ends. Germline CDR1 and CDR2: MNHEY and SMNVEV (reference sequence). CDR3 nucleotides: TGTGCCAGCAGTTACTCGTCTTCCTCCAGGGTCTACGAGCAGTACGTC. Its translation: CASSYSSSSRVYEQYV.

This clone has only a few counts. The J gene is TRBJ1-6, the V gene TRBV19, with unresolved D. CDR1 and CDR2 from the germline V gene are LNHDA and SQIVND (reference sequence). With 5 bases removed from V and 7 bases from J, the gap between germline ends came to 18 bases. The CDR3 runs to 16 residues. The CDR3 DNA follows: TGTGCCAGTAGTCGTACCCAGGCAGGCCTGAATTCACCCCTCCACTTT. Translation: CASSRTQAGLNSPLHF.

This clone was seen a single time. The chain employs TRBV6-2 or TRBV6-3 and TRBJ1-3; 8 nucleotides align to TRBD1. V shed 4 bases and J 3 bases; nucleotides not matched to a gene: 8. CDR1 and CDR2 (germline): MNHEY, SVGEGT. CDR3 length equals 16 residues. The DNA of the CDR3 is TGTGCCAGCAGTTCTTCCCGGGACAGGAATGGAAACACCATATATTTT. Protein: CASSSSRDRNGNTIYF.

This rearrangement joins TRBV5-6 to TRBJ1-1; 9 bases match TRBD1. Germline CDR1 and CDR2: SGHDT and YYEEEE. This CDR3 region has 15 residues. V lost 1 base, J lost 4 bases, and 5 bases stayed unmatched. CDR3 protein: CASSLPTGGTTEAFF. In DNA, the CDR3 is TGTGCCAGCAGCTTGCCGACAGGGGGGACCACTGAAGCTTTCTTT. Filled out from reference TRBV5-6 and TRBJ1-1, the complete variable domain reads DAGVTQSPTHLIKTRGQQVTLRCSPKSGHDTVSWYQQALGQGPQFIFQYYEEEERQRGNFPDRFSGHQFPNYSSELNVNALLLGDSALYLCASSLPTGGTTEAFFGQGTRLTVV.